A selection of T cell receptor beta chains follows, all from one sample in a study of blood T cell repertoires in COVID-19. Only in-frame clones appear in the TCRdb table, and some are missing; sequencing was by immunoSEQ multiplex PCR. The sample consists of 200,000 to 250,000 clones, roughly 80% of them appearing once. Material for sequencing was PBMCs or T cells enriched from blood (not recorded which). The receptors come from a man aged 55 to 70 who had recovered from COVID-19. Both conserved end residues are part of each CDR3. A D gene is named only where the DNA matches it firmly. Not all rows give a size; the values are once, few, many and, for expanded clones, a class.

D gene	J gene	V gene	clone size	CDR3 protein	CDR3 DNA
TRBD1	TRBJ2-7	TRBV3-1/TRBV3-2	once	CASSQASDRLVYEQYF	TGTGCCAGCAGCCAAGCCTCGGACAGGCTAGTATACGAGCAGTACTTC
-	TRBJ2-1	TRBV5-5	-	CASSPQYGPYNEQFF	TGTGCCAGCAGCCCACAGTATGGGCCATACAATGAGCAGTTCTTC
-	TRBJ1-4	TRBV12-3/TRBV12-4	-	CASTNRAGKLFF	TGTGCCAGCACCAACAGGGCGGGTAAACTGTTTTTT
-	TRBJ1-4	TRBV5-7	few	CASSPNSGAPTNEKLFF	TGTGCCAGCAGCCCAAATAGCGGGGCCCCAACTAATGAAAAACTGTTTTTT
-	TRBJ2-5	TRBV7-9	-	CASSPPGEETQYF	TGTGCCAGCAGCCCTCCAGGGGAAGAGACCCAGTACTTC
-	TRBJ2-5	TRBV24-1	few	CATSDPMLSGETQYF	TGTGCCACCAGTGATCCGATGTTGTCGGGAGAGACCCAGTACTTC
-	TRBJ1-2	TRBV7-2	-	CASSSAIPGGYTF	TGTGCCAGCAGCTCGGCCATTCCGGGGGGCTACACCTTC
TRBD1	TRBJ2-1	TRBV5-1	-	CASSVWTGDYNEQFF	TGCGCCAGCAGCGTCTGGACAGGGGATTACAATGAGCAGTTCTTC
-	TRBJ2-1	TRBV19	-	CASSIGLAIIDNEQFF	TGTGCCAGTAGTATTGGGCTAGCGATTATCGACAATGAGCAGTTCTTC
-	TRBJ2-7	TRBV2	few	CASSAAYEQYF	TGTGCCAGCAGTGCAGCCTACGAGCAGTACTTC
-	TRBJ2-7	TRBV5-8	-	CASSFTHRDEQYF	TGTGCCAGCAGCTTCACTCACAGGGACGAGCAGTACTTC
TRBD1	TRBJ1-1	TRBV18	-	CASSFGTGGATEAFF	TGTGCCAGCTCATTTGGGACAGGGGGCGCCACTGAAGCTTTCTTT
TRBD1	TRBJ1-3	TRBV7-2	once	CASRGRTGVLGGNTIYF	TGTGCCAGCAGGGGGCGGACAGGGGTTTTGGGTGGAAACACCATATATTTT
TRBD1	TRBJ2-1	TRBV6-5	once	CAITRDRGRDEQFF	TGTGCCATTACCCGGGACAGGGGGCGGGATGAGCAGTTCTTC
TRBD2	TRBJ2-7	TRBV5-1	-	CASSAAGVGPYEQYF	TGCGCCAGCAGCGCCGCGGGGGTGGGTCCCTACGAGCAGTACTTC
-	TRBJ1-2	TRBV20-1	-	CSASRPGQNYGYTF	TGCAGTGCTAGTCGGCCAGGGCAGAACTATGGCTACACCTTC
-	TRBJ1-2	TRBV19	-	CASRVRTANYGYTF	TGTGCCAGTAGGGTACGGACAGCTAACTATGGCTACACCTTC
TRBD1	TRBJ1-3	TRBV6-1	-	CASSHRDRNGNTIYF	TGTGCCAGCAGCCACCGGGACAGGAATGGAAACACCATATATTTT